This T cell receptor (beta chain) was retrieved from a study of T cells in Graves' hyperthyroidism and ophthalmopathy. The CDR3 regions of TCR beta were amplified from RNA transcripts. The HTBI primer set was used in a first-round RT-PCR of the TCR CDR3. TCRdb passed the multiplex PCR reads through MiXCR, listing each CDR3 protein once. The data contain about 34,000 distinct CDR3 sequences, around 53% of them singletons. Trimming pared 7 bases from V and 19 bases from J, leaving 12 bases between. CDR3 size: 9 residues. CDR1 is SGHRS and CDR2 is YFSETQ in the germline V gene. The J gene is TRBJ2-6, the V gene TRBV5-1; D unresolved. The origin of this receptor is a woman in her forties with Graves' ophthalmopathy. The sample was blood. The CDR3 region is CASQTGLTF. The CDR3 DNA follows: TGCGCCAGCCAGACCGGTCTAACTTTC.